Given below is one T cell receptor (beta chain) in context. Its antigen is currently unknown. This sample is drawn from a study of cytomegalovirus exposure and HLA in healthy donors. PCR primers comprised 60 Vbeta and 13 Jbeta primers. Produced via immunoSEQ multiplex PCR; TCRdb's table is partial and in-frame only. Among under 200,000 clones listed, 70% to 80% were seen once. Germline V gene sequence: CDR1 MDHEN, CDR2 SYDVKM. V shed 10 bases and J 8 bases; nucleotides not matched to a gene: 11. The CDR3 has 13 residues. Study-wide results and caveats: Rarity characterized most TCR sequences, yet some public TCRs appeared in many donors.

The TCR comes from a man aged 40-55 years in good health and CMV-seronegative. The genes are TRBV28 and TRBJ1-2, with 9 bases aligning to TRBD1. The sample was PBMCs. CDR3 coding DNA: TGTGCCACCGAGTACAGGGGGCGTGAGGGCTACACCTTC. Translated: CATEYRGREGYTF.